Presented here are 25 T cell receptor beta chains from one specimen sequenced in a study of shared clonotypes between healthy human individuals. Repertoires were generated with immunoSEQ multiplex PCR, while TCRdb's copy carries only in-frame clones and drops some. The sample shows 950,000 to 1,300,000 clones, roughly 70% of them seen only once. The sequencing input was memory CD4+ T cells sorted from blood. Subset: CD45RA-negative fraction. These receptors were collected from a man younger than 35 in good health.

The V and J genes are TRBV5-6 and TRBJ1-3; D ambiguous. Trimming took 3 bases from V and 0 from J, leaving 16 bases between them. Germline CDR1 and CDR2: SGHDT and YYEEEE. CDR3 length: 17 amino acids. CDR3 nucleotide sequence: TGTGCCAGCAGCTCGGCGGTAACGTTTAGCTCTGGAAACACCATATATTTT. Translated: CASSSAVTFSSGNTIYF. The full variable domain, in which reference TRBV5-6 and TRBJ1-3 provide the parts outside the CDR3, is DAGVTQSPTHLIKTRGQQVTLRCSPKSGHDTVSWYQQALGQGPQFIFQYYEEEERQRGNFPDRFSGHQFPNYSSELNVNALLLGDSALYLCASSSAVTFSSGNTIYFGEGSWLTVV.

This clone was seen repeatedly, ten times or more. This CDR3 reads CASSLGQGNTGELFF. The CDR3 DNA sequence: TGTGCCAGCAGCTTGGGACAGGGCAACACCGGGGAGCTGTTTTTT. The chain uses TRBV7-2 and TRBJ2-2; 9 bases line up with TRBD1. Germline V lookup: CDR1 SGHTA, CDR2 FQGNSA. The junction had 1 base not matched to a gene; V was cut back by 3 bases and J by 2 bases. The CDR3 is made up of 15 amino acids.

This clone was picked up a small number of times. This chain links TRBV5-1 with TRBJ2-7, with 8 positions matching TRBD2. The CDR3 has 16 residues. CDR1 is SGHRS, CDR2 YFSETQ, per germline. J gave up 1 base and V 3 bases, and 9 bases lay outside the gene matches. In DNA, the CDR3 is TGCGCCAGCAGCTCCACCAGCGGGGGCCTTTCCTACGAGCAGTACTTC. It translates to CASSSTSGGLSYEQYF. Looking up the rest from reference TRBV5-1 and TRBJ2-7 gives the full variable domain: KAGVTQTPRYLIKTRGQQVTLSCSPISGHRSVSWYQQTPGQGLQFLFEYFSETQRNKGNFPGRFSGRQFSNSRSEMNVSTLELGDSALYLCASSSTSGGLSYEQYFGPGTRLTVT.

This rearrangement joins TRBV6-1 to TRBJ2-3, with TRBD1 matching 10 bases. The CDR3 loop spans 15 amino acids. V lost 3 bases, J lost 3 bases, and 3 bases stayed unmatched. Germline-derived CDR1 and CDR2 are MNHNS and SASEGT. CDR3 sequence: CASSEPGQGTDTQYF. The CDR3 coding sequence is TGTGCCAGCAGTGAGCCGGGACAGGGGACAGATACGCAGTATTTT.

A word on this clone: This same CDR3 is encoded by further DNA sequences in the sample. In nucleotides, the CDR3 is TGTGCCAGCAGCTTAAGAATGAACACTGAAGCTTTCTTT. As protein: CASSLRMNTEAFF. J is TRBJ1-1 and V is TRBV7-2; D ambiguous. V lost 2 bases and J lost 0, with 4 bases in between. The CDR3 is 13 residues long. CDR1 and CDR2 from the germline V gene are SGHTA and FQGNSA.

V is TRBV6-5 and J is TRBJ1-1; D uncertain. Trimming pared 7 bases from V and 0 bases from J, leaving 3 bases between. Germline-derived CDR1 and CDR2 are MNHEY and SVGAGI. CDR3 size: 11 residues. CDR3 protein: CASTMNTEAFF. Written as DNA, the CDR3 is TGTGCCAGCACGATGAACACTGAAGCTTTCTTT.

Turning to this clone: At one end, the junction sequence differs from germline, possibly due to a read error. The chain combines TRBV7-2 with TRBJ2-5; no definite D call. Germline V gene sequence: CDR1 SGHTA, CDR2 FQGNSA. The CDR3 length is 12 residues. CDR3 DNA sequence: TGTGCCAGCAGCTTACCCCAAGGGACCCAGTACTTC. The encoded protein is CASSLPQGTQYF. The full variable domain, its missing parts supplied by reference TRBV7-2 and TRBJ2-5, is GAGVSQSPSNKVTEKGKDVELRCDPISGHTALYWYRQSLGQGLEFLIYFQGNSAPDKSGLPSDRFSAERTGGSVSTLTIQRTQQEDSAVYLCASSLPQGTQYFGPGTRLLVL.

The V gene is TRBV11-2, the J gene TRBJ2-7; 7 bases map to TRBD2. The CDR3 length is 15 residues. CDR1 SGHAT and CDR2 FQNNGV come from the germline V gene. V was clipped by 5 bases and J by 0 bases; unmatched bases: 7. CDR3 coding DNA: TGTGCCAGCAGCCGAGCGGGACTTAGCTCCTACGAGCAGTACTTC. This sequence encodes CASSRAGLSSYEQYF.

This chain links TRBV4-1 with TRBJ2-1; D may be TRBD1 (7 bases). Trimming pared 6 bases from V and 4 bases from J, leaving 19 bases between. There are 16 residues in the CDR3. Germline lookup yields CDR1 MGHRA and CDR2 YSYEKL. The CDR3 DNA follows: TGCGCCAGCAGGGACCAGGGGGGTGGCGGGTACAATGAGCAGTTCTTC. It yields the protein CASRDQGGGGYNEQFF.

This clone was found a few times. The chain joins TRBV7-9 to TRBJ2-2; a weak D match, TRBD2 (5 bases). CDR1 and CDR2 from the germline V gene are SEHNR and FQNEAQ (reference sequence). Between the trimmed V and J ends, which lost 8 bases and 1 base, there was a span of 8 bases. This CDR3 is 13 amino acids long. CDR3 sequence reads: CASERGNTGELFF. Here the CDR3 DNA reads TGTGCCAGCGAACGGGGGAACACCGGGGAGCTGTTTTTT.

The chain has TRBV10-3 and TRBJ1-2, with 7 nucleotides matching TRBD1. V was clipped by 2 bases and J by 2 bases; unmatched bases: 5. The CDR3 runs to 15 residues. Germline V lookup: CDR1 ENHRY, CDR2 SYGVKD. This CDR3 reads CAISEPQGYNYGYTF. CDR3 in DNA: TGTGCCATCAGTGAGCCACAGGGGTACAACTATGGCTACACCTTC.

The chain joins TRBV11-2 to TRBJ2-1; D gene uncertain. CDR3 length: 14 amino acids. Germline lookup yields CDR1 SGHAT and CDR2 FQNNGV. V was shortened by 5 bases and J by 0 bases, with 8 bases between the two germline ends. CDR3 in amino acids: CASSRANSYNEQFF. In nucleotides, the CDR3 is TGTGCCAGCAGCAGGGCCAACTCCTACAATGAGCAGTTCTTC.

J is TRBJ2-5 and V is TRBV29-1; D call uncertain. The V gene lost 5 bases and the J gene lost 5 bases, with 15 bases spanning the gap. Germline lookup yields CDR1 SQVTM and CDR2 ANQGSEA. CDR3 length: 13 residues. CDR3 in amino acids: CSVKGISVETQYF. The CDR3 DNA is TGCAGCGTTAAGGGAATCAGCGTGGAGACCCAGTACTTC.

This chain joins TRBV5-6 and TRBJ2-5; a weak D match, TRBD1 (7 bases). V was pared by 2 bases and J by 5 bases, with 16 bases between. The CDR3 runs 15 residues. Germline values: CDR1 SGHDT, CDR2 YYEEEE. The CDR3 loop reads CASSFSPGGMETQYF. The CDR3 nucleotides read TGTGCCAGCAGCTTCTCTCCAGGGGGGATGGAGACCCAGTACTTC.

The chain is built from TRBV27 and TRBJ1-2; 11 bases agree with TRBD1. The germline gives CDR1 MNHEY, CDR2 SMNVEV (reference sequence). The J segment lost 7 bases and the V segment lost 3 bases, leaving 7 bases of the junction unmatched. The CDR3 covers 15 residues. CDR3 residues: CASSFGGQGAFGYTF. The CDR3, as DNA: TGTGCCAGCAGTTTTGGAGGACAGGGGGCTTTTGGCTACACCTTC.

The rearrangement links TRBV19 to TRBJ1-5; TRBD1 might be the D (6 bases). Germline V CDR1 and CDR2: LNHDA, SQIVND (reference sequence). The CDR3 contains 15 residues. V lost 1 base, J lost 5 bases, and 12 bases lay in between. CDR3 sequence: CASSIGAGVYQPQHF. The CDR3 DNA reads TGTGCCAGTAGTATAGGGGCAGGGGTGTATCAGCCCCAGCATTTT.

The CDR3 DNA reads as TGTGCCAGCAGCCAGAAAGGCAGACCTAATGAAAAACTGTTTTTT. Encoded protein: CASSQKGRPNEKLFF. The chain joins TRBV27 to TRBJ1-4; D unresolved. The CDR3 consists of 15 residues. V lost 6 bases, J lost 3 bases, and 14 bases lay in between. CDR1 and CDR2 (germline): MNHEY, SMNVEV (reference sequence).

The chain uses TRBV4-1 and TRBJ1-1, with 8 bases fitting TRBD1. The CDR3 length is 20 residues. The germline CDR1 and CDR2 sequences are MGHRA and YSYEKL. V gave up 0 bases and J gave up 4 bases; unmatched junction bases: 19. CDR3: CASSQDQGRGLLQGGTEAFF. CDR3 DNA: TGCGCCAGCAGCCAAGATCAGGGCAGGGGGCTTCTCCAGGGTGGCACTGAAGCTTTCTTT.

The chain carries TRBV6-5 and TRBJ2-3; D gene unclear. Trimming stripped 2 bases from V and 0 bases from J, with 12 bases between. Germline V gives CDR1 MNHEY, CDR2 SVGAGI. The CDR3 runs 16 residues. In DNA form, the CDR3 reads TGTGCCAGCAGTTACAGGGTAAACCCTAGCACAGATACGCAGTATTTT. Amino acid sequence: CASSYRVNPSTDTQYF.

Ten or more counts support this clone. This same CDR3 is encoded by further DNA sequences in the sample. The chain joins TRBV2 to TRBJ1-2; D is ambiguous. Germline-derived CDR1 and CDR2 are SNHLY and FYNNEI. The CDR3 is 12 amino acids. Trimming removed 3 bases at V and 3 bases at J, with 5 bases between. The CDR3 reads CASSESHYGYTF. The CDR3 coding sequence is TGTGCCAGCAGTGAGTCGCACTATGGCTACACCTTC.

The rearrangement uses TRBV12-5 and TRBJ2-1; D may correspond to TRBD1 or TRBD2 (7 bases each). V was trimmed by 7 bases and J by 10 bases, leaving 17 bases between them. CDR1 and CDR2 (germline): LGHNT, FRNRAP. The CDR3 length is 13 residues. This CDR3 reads CASDSSGGQEQFF. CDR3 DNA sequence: TGTGCTAGTGATTCCTCGGGGGGACAGGAGCAGTTCTTC.

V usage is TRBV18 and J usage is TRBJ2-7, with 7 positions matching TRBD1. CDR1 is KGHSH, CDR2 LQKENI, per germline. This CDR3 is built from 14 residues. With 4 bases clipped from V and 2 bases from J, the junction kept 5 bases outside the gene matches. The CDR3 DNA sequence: TGTGCCAGCTCACAGGGACAGAGAGCCTACGAGCAGTACTTC. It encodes CASSQGQRAYEQYF.

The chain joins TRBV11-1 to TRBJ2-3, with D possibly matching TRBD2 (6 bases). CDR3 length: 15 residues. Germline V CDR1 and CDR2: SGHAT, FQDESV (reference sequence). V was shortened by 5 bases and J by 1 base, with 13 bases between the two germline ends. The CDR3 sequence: CASSLGGRGTDTQYF. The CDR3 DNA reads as TGTGCCAGCAGCCTCGGGGGAAGGGGCACAGATACGCAGTATTTT.

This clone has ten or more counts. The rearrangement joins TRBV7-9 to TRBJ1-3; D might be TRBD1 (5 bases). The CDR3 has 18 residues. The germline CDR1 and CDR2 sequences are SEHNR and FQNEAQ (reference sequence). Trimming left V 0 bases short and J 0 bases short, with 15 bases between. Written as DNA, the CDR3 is TGTGCCAGCAGCTTAGCATCTCTCAGGGCAAACTCTGGAAACACCATATATTTT. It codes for CASSLASLRANSGNTIYF. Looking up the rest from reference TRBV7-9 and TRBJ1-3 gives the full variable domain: DTGVSQNPRHKITKRGQNVTFRCDPISEHNRLYWYRQTLGQGPEFLTYFQNEAQLEKSRLLSDRFSAERPKGSFSTLEIQRTEQGDSAMYLCASSLASLRANSGNTIYFGEGSWLTVV.

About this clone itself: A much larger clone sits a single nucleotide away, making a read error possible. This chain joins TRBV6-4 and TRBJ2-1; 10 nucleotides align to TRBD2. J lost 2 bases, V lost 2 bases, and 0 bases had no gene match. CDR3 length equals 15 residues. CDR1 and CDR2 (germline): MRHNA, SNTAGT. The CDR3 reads CASSDTSGAYNEQFF. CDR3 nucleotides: TGTGCCAGCAGTGACACTAGCGGGGCCTACAATGAGCAGTTCTTC.